This T cell receptor beta chain was retrieved from a study of T cells in Graves' hyperthyroidism and ophthalmopathy. V lost 7 bases, J lost 0 bases, and 18 bases lay in between. CDR3 length: 16 amino acids. Germline loops: CDR1 SNHLY, CDR2 FYNNEI. Amplified TCR beta CDR3 regions came from RNA transcripts. An initial round of RT-PCR targeting the TCR CDR3 relied on the HTBI primer set. MiXCR, run by TCRdb on the multiplex PCR reads, gives a single entry per CDR3 protein. Altogether over 550,000 distinct CDR3 sequences are present, 16% being singletons, with the ten largest covering approximately 18%. This clonotype was detected only a few times.

This sequence originates from a woman aged 18-29 years with Graves' hyperthyroidism. The chain couples TRBV2 to TRBJ1-2, with D perhaps matching TRBD1 (6 bases). Sequenced sample: blood. The CDR3, as DNA: TGTGCCAGCAATGCTCCCGGGACACCTTCTAACTATGGCTACACCTTC. Amino acid sequence: CASNAPGTPSNYGYTF.